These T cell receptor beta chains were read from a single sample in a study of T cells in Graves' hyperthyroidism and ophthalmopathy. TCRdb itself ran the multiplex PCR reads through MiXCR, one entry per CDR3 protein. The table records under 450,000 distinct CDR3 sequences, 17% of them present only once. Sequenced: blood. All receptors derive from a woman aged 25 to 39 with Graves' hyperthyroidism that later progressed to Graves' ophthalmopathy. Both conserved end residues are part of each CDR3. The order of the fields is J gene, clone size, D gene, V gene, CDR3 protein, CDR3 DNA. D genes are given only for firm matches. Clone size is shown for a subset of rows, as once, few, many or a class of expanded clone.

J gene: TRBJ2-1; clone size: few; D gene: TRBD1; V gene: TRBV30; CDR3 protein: CAWSPGQGYNEQFF; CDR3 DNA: TGTGCCTGGAGTCCGGGACAGGGGTACAATGAGCAGTTCTTC
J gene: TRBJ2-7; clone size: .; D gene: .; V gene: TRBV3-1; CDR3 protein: CASSQVQVVGGYEQYF; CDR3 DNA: TGTGCCAGCAGCCAAGTTCAGGTGGTAGGTGGCTACGAGCAGTACTTC
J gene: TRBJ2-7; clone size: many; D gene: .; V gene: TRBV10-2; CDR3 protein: CASRGLTTEQYF; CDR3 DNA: TGCGCCAGCAGAGGATTAACAACCGAGCAGTACTTC
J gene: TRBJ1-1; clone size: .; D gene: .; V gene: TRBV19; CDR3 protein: CASSIVWGANTEAFF; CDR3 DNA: TGTGCCAGTAGTATAGTGTGGGGGGCGAACACTGAAGCTTTCTTT
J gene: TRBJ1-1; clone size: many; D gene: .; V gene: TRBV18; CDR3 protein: CASSLARGEGNTEAFF; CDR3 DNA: TGTGCCAGCTCACTCGCCAGGGGTGAAGGAAACACTGAAGCTTTCTTT
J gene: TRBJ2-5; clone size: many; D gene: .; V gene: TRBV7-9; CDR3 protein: CASSNFDGSVKETQYF; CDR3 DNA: TGTGCCAGCAGTAACTTCGACGGGTCCGTCAAAGAGACCCAGTACTTC
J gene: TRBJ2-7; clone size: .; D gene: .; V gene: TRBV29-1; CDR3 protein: CSVAQRQADAVEQHF; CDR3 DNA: TGCAGCGTCGCTCAGAGACAGGCGGACGCCGTGGAGCAGCACTTC
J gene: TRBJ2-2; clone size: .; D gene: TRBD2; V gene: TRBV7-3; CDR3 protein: CASSRTSEGTGELFF; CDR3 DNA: TGTGCCAGCAGCAGGACTAGCGAGGGCACCGGGGAGCTGTTTTTT
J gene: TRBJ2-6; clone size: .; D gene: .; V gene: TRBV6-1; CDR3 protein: CASTLTGANVLTF; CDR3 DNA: TGTGCCAGCACACTCACTGGGGCCAACGTCCTGACTTTC
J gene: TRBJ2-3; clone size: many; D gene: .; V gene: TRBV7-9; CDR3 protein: CASSLEVYTDTQYF; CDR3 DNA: TGTGCCAGCAGCTTAGAGGTTTACACAGATACGCAGTATTTT
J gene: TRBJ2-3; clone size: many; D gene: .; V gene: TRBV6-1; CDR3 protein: CASRPQGISTDTQYF; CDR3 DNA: TGTGCCAGCAGACCGCAGGGTATTAGCACAGATACGCAGTATTTT
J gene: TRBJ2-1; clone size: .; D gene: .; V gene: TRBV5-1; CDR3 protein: CASSLGWVRGKAHNEQFF; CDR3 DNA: TGCGCCAGCAGCTTGGGCTGGGTTAGAGGGAAGGCCCACAATGAGCAGTTCTTC
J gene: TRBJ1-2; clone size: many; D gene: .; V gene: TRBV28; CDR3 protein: CASTPLPPGMESYTF; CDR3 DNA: TGTGCCAGCACCCCCCTCCCCCCCGGGATGGAGAGCTACACCTTC
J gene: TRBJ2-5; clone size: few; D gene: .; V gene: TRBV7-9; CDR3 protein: CASSLVWQGKETQYF; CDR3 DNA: TGTGCCAGCAGCTTAGTTTGGCAGGGGAAAGAGACCCAGTACTTC
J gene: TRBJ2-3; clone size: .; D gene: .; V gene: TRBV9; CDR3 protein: CASSVAAMAGATDTQYF; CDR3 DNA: TGTGCCAGCAGCGTAGCTGCCATGGCGGGGGCTACAGATACGCAGTATTTT
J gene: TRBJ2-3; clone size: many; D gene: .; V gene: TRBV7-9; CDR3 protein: CASSYPPSGGDTQYF; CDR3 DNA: TGTGCCAGCAGCTATCCTCCTTCAGGAGGTGATACGCAGTATTTT
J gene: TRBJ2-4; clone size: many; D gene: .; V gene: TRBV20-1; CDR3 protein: CSARDWLVSGEGLRWSMDIQYF; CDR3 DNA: TGCAGTGCTAGAGATTGGCTGGTGTCGGGAGAGGGTCTGCGGTGGTCCATGGACATTCAGTACTTC
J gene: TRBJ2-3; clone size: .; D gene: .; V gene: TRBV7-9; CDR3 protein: CASRTGLPHTQYF; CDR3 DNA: TGTGCCAGCAGAACGGGACTCCCACATACGCAGTATTTT
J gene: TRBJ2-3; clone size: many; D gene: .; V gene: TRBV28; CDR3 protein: CASSLEERTDTQYF; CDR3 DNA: TGTGCCAGCAGTCTTGAAGAGAGGACAGATACGCAGTATTTT
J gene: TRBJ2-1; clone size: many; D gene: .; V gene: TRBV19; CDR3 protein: CASSIVPLQENEQFF; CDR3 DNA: TGTGCCAGTAGTATAGTCCCTTTGCAGGAGAATGAGCAGTTCTTC
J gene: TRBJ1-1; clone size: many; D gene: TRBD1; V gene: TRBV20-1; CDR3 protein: CSASDPGTGFAEAFF; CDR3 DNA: TGCAGTGCTTCTGACCCCGGGACAGGGTTCGCTGAAGCTTTCTTT
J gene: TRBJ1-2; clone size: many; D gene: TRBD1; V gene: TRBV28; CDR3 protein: CASRLGTGGRNGYTF; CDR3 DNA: TGTGCCAGCAGGCTGGGGACAGGGGGCAGGAATGGCTACACCTTC
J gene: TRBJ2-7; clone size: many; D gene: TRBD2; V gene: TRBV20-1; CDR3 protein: CSARETSGRAWFRDEQYF; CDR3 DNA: TGCAGTGCTAGAGAGACTAGCGGGAGGGCCTGGTTCCGAGACGAGCAGTACTTC
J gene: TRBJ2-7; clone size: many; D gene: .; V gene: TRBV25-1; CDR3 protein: CASSESAGEQYF; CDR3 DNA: TGTGCCAGCAGTGAATCTGCGGGGGAGCAGTACTTC
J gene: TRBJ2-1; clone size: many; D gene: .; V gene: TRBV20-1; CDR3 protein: CSASVLREDNEQFF; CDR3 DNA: TGCAGTGCTAGCGTCTTGCGGGAAGACAATGAGCAGTTCTTC
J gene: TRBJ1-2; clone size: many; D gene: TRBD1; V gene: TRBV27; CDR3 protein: CASKPGTDPRGGYTF; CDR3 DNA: TGTGCCAGCAAACCGGGGACAGACCCAAGGGGGGGCTACACCTTC
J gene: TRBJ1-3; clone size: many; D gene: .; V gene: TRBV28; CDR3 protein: CASSPFTVISGNTIYF; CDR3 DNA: TGTGCCAGCAGCCCCTTCACAGTTATCTCTGGAAACACCATATATTTT
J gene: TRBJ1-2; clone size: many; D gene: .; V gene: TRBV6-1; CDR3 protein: CASSASPSRAGYGYTF; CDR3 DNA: TGTGCCAGCAGTGCGTCCCCCAGCAGGGCTGGCTATGGCTACACCTTC
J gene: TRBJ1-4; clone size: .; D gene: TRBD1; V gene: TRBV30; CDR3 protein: CAWSTETGGDEKLFF; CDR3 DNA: TGTGCCTGGAGTACAGAGACAGGGGGGGATGAAAAACTGTTTTTT
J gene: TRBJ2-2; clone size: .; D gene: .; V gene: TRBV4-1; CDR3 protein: CASSRDAKAGELFF; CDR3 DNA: TGCGCCAGCAGCCGAGATGCCAAGGCCGGGGAGCTGTTTTTT
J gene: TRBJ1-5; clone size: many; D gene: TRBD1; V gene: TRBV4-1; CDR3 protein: CASSQRTGGNQPQHF; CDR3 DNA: TGCGCCAGCAGCCAACGGACAGGGGGGAATCAGCCCCAGCATTTT
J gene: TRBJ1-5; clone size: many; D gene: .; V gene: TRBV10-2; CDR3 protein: CASSDGSNQPQHF; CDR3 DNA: TGCGCCAGCAGTGATGGCAGCAATCAGCCCCAGCATTTT
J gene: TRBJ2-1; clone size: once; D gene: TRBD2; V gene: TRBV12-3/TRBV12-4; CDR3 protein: CAIKGTSGSSYNEQFF; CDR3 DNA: TGTGCCATCAAGGGGACTAGCGGGAGTTCCTACAATGAGCAGTTCTTC
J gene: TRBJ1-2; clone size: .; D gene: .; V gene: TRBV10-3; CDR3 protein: CAISESGDLNGYTF; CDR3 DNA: TGTGCCATCAGTGAGTCCGGGGATCTCAATGGCTACACCTTC
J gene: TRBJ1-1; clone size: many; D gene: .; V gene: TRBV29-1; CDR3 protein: CSVVGVLGGHTEAFF; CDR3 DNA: TGCAGCGTTGTAGGCGTCTTGGGGGGGCACACTGAAGCTTTCTTT
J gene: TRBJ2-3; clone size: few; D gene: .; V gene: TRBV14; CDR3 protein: CASSQVGEDTQYF; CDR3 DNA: TGTGCCAGCAGCCAAGTAGGAGAGGATACGCAGTATTTT
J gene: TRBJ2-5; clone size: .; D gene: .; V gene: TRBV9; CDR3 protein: CASSVQYF; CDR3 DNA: TGTGCCAGCAGCGTCCAGTACTTC
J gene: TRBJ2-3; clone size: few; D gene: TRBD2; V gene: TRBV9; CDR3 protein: CASSVVSSGRGTDTQYF; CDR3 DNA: TGTGCCAGCAGCGTAGTTTCTAGCGGGCGCGGCACAGATACGCAGTATTTT
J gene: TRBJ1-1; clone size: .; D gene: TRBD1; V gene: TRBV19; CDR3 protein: CASLQGTGTEAFF; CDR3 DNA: TGTGCCAGTCTACAGGGGACGGGGACTGAAGCTTTCTTT
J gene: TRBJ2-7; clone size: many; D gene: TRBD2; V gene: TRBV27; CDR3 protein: CASSPSGRSSYEQYF; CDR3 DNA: TGTGCCAGCAGCCCGAGCGGGAGGAGCTCCTACGAGCAGTACTTC
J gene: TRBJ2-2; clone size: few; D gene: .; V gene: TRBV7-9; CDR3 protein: CASSTRDNGVAVAGGELFF; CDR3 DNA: TGTGCCAGCAGCACACGGGACAATGGAGTGGCCGTAGCCGGCGGGGAGCTGTTTTTT
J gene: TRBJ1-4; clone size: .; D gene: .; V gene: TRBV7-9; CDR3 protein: CASSLVGAGEKLFF; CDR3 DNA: TGTGCCAGCAGCTTAGTCGGGGCAGGTGAAAAACTGTTTTTT
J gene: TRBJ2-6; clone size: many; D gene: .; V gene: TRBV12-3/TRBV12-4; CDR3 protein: CASSLGGANVLTF; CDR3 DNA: TGTGCCAGCAGTTTAGGGGGGGCCAACGTCCTGACTTTC
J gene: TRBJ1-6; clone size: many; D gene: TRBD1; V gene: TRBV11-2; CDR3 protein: CASRSTGAKGRSPLHF; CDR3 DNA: TGTGCCAGCAGAAGTACAGGGGCAAAGGGGCGCTCACCCCTCCACTTT
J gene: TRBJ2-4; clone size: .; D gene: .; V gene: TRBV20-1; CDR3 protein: CSGGQGGQVVQYF; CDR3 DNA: TGCAGTGGGGGGCAAGGGGGTCAGGTCGTTCAGTACTTC
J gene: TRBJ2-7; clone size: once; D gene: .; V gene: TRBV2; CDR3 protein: CASSQEVFGSSSYEQYF; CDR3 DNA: TGTGCCAGCAGCCAAGAAGTTTTTGGGTCGAGCTCCTACGAGCAGTACTTC
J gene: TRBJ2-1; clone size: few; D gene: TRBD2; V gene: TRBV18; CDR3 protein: CASSPPGTSGMGEQFF; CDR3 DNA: TGTGCCAGCTCACCGCCGGGGACTAGCGGGATGGGTGAGCAGTTCTTC
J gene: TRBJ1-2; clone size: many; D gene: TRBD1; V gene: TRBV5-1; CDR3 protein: CASSLAGDSNYGYTF; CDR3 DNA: TGCGCCAGCAGCTTGGCCGGGGACAGTAACTATGGCTACACCTTC
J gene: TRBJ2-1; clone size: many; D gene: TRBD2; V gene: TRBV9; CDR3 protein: CASSSSGRPYNEQFF; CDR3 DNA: TGTGCCAGCAGCTCGAGCGGGAGACCCTACAATGAGCAGTTCTTC
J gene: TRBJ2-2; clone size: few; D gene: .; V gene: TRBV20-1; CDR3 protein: CSATQGLLTGELFF; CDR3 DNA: TGCAGTGCTACACAGGGTTTATTGACCGGGGAGCTGTTTTTT
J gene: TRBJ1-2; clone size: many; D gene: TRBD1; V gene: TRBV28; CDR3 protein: CASSLMGQISYGYTF; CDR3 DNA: TGTGCCAGCAGTTTAATGGGACAGATCTCCTATGGCTACACCTTC
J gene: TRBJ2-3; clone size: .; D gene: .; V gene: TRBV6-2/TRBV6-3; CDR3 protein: CASSYRLSTDTQYF; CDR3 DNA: TGTGCCAGCAGTTACCGGCTCAGCACAGATACGCAGTATTTT